The rows below give T cell receptor beta chains drawn from one sample of a study of beta chain features in type 1 diabetes. Here immunoSEQ multiplex PCR was the method, and the copy in TCRdb shows in-frame clones only, minus some. Altogether about 450,000 clones are present, approximately 10% being singletons, with the ten largest covering approximately 0.05%. Material: naive CD4+ T cells from blood. The receptor set was obtained from a woman between 18 and 29 years old in good health. The CDR3 runs from the conserved cysteine through the conserved F or W. Each record gives: J gene, D gene, V gene, clone size, CDR3 DNA, CDR3 protein. The D gene is left open where the match is weak. A row's size may be missing; if present it is once, few, many or a size class.

>TRBJ2-7|NA|TRBV23-1|many
TGCGCCGGCAGGGTTCGTGAGCAGTACTTC
CAGRVREQYF
>TRBJ1-1|NA|TRBV29-1|few
TGCAGCGCCGTCAACAGGGAGATTGCTTTCTTT
CSAVNREIAFF
>TRBJ1-5|NA|TRBV4-1|NA
TGCGCCAGCAGCCTTTCGACTTATCAGCCCCAGCATTTT
CASSLSTYQPQHF
>TRBJ2-5|NA|TRBV21-1|few
TGTGCCAGCAGCAAGGCCCGACTAGCGGGGGGAGAGACCCAGTACTTC
CASSKARLAGGETQYF
>TRBJ2-1|TRBD2|TRBV29-1|NA
TGCAGCGTTGGGGGTCTCTGGAAAGCGGGAACGGACTACAATGAGCAGTTCTTC
CSVGGLWKAGTDYNEQFF
>TRBJ2-6|NA|TRBV28|few
TGTGCCAGCAGCCCCGCGTTCTGGGGCTCTGGGGCCAACGTCCTGACTTTC
CASSPAFWGSGANVLTF
>TRBJ2-5|NA|TRBV5-4|few
TGTGCCAGCAGCTTTGATCGGGAGACCCAGTACTTC
CASSFDRETQYF
>TRBJ2-2|NA|TRBV7-2|few
TGTGCCAGCAGCCTCACGACCGGGGAGCTGTTTTTT
CASSLTTGELFF
>TRBJ1-1|NA|TRBV7-2|NA
TGTGCCAGCAACTTGGGGAACACTGAAGCTTTCTTT
CASNLGNTEAFF
>TRBJ1-1|TRBD1|TRBV20-1|few
TGCAGTGCTAGAGGAGGACAGGGGGCTTTCTTT
CSARGGQGAFF
>TRBJ2-1|NA|TRBV10-3|NA
TGTGCCATCAGTAGGGAAGGGGAGCCCCTCAATGAGCAGTTCTTC
CAISREGEPLNEQFF
>TRBJ2-1|NA|TRBV19|NA
TGTGCCAGTAGTATAACAGCGGGGACATTCGGGATTGAGCAGTTCTTC
CASSITAGTFGIEQFF
>TRBJ2-1|NA|TRBV5-4|NA
TGTGCCAGCAGCTTGGATCCGGGGGCGAACCTTTACAATGAGCAGTTCTTC
CASSLDPGANLYNEQFF
>TRBJ2-5|NA|TRBV6-5|NA
TGTGCCAGCAGTTTCTCGACTGGGACCCAGTACTTC
CASSFSTGTQYF
>TRBJ2-5|TRBD1|TRBV29-1|many
TGCAGCTCCGGACAGGGTCAAGAGACCCAGTACTTC
CSSGQGQETQYF
>TRBJ2-1|NA|TRBV18|NA
TGTGCCAGCTCGACGGCGGGTGATAATGAGCAGTTCTTC
CASSTAGDNEQFF
>TRBJ2-2|NA|TRBV30|few
TGTGCCTTAGAGTTACAGGGAGCCGGGGAGCTGTTTTTT
CALELQGAGELFF
>TRBJ2-1|NA|TRBV15|NA
TGTGCCACCAGCAGAGATTGGAGGGCAGACTACAATGAGCAGTTCTTC
CATSRDWRADYNEQFF
>TRBJ1-5|TRBD1|TRBV28|few
TGTGCCAGCAGACCATGGGGACAGAGCAATCAGCCCCAGCATTTT
CASRPWGQSNQPQHF
>TRBJ2-1|NA|TRBV29-1|few
TGCAGCGTTGCAGCGGGTGGGCGGAATGAGCAGTTCTTC
CSVAAGGRNEQFF
>TRBJ2-2|NA|TRBV2|NA
TGTGCCAGCACCGACAGGTCTCCCTTCTCAGAGCTGTTTTTT
CASTDRSPFSELFF
>TRBJ2-1|NA|TRBV6-5|few
TGTGCCAGCAGAGACGACAGCCGGCGTAACAATGAGCAGTTCTTC
CASRDDSRRNNEQFF
>TRBJ1-2|NA|TRBV29-1|few
TGCAGCGTTTACAGCCCGAGCGGGGGCTACACCTTC
CSVYSPSGGYTF
>TRBJ2-1|NA|TRBV15|NA
TGTGCCACCAGCAGGGCGTCCCCAAGCGGTGAGCAGTTCTTC
CATSRASPSGEQFF
>TRBJ2-3|NA|TRBV18|few
TGTGCCAGCTCACCGACTAGTAGCGCAGATACGCAGTATTTT
CASSPTSSADTQYF
>TRBJ1-2|NA|TRBV19|NA
TGTGCCAGTAGTATGAAGGCTAGCTATGGCTACACCTTC
CASSMKASYGYTF
>TRBJ2-7|NA|TRBV2|NA
TGTGCCAGCAGGATCTTCGGTTACGAGCAGTACTTC
CASRIFGYEQYF
>TRBJ2-3|TRBD2|TRBV5-1|NA
TGCGCCAGCAGCTTGTGGACTAGCGGAGATACGCAGTATTTT
CASSLWTSGDTQYF
>TRBJ2-3|NA|TRBV19|few
TGTGCCAGTAGTATACCAGGGGAAATCCGAGATACGCAGTATTTT
CASSIPGEIRDTQYF
>TRBJ2-7|NA|TRBV4-3|NA
TGCGCCAGCAGCCAAGATTACCCAGCGGCCTACGAGCAGTACTTC
CASSQDYPAAYEQYF
>TRBJ2-2|NA|TRBV2|NA
TGTGCCAGCAGTACGTGGACCGGGGAGCTGTTTTTT
CASSTWTGELFF
>TRBJ1-2|NA|TRBV29-1|NA
TGCAGCGTTGACCCGGACAGCTCTAAGGGCTACACCTTC
CSVDPDSSKGYTF
>TRBJ2-3|TRBD2|TRBV9|NA
TGTGCCAGCAGCGAAGGGACTAGCGGGAGTGATACGCAGTATTTT
CASSEGTSGSDTQYF
>TRBJ1-3|NA|TRBV30|few
TGTGCCTGGAGCAGCGGAAACACCATATATTTT
CAWSSGNTIYF
>TRBJ2-3|NA|TRBV7-2|few
TGTGCCAGCAGCCCCTGGGGGAGCACAGATACGCAGTATTTT
CASSPWGSTDTQYF
>TRBJ2-7|TRBD1|TRBV6-6|few
TGTGCCAGCTGCCCTCGAGGACAGGGGCGAGAGCAGTACTTC
CASCPRGQGREQYF
>TRBJ1-2|TRBD1|TRBV29-1|few
TGCAGCGTTGTGGACAGGGGCTCTAACTATGGCTACACCTTC
CSVVDRGSNYGYTF
>TRBJ2-7|TRBD1|TRBV4-2|NA
TGTGCCAGCAGCCCCCAGGGACAGGAAGCCTACGAGCAGTACTTC
CASSPQGQEAYEQYF
>TRBJ2-3|NA|TRBV4-1|NA
TGCGCCAGCAGCCAAGATCGTAGACTAGAGCGGCAGTATTTT
CASSQDRRLERQYF
>TRBJ2-6|NA|TRBV5-6|NA
TGTGCCAGCAGCATGCGCGTCTCTGGGGCCAACGTCCTGACTTTC
CASSMRVSGANVLTF
>TRBJ2-2|TRBD1|TRBV7-3|few
TGTGCCAGCAGCCCCACGGACAGGGCCTCCGGGGAGCTGTTTTTT
CASSPTDRASGELFF
>TRBJ2-1|NA|TRBV10-3|NA
TGTGCCATCAGTGAGTCGATTGTGGGAATCGCCCAAGAGCAGTTCTTC
CAISESIVGIAQEQFF
>TRBJ2-5|NA|TRBV7-9|few
TGTGCCGGCGGCAGGACCCAAGAGACCCAGTACTTC
CAGGRTQETQYF
>TRBJ2-5|NA|TRBV14|few
TGTGCCAGCAGCCAAGATCTGTTCGGGATAGAGACCCAGTACTTC
CASSQDLFGIETQYF
>TRBJ2-5|TRBD1|TRBV29-1|NA
TGCAGCTATCGACAGGGGGCCGGGGAGACCCAGTACTTC
CSYRQGAGETQYF
>TRBJ2-3|NA|TRBV7-2|few
TGTGCCAGCAGCTTAGGGGCGGGCACAGATACGCAGTATTTT
CASSLGAGTDTQYF
>TRBJ2-7|TRBD2|TRBV9|NA
TGTGCCAGCAGCGTCTTTAGCGGGCCCTACGAGCAGTACTTC
CASSVFSGPYEQYF
>TRBJ2-5|NA|TRBV5-1|NA
TGCGCCAGCAGCTTGTTCCTTGGGGAGACCCAGTACTTC
CASSLFLGETQYF
>TRBJ1-2|NA|TRBV5-1|NA
TGCGCCAGCAGCCGTCGCGACTTAAGCTCCAACTATGGCTACACCTTC
CASSRRDLSSNYGYTF
>TRBJ1-3|NA|TRBV25-1|NA
TGTGCCAGCAGTGAACAGGGATATGGAAACACCATATATTTT
CASSEQGYGNTIYF
>TRBJ1-5|NA|TRBV30|few
TGTGCCCTTGCAGGTTATAGCAATCAGCCCCAGCATTTT
CALAGYSNQPQHF
>TRBJ2-7|NA|TRBV5-4|NA
TGTGCCAGCAGCTCCGCGACAGGCCAGAGTCTTCAGTACTTC
CASSSATGQSLQYF
>TRBJ1-2|NA|TRBV29-1|NA
TGCAGCGTCCAGGGACCTGGCTACACCTTC
CSVQGPGYTF